This TCR beta chain stems from a study of T-cell memory formation after mild COVID-19. Study outcomes and limitations: Whether day 37 second-wave clones are SARS-CoV-2-specific was not confirmed.

The ends lost 3 bases at V and 7 bases at J; junction bases unmatched: 6. Germline values: CDR1 SGHTA, CDR2 FQGNSA. The CDR3 has 15 residues. On this clonotype: Its antigen is still unknown.

Via MiXCR, TCRdb re-called the 5' RACE reads, giving one row per CDR3 protein. This sample has 200,000 to 250,000 distinct CDR3 sequences; around 9.5% occur once, and the top ten carry 3.5% to 4%. Sequenced: PBMCs or a T cell subset sorted from them (not recorded which). This TCR was sampled from a man aged 18 to 30 who had mild COVID-19 (a few samples of this study predate the infection). Cell type and time point are not known. This chain uses TRBV7-2 with TRBJ2-1, with 10 bases lining up with TRBD1. This CDR3 reads CASSFRTGGRNEQFF. The CDR3 nucleotides are TGTGCCAGCAGCTTCCGGACAGGGGGGAGGAATGAGCAGTTCTTC.